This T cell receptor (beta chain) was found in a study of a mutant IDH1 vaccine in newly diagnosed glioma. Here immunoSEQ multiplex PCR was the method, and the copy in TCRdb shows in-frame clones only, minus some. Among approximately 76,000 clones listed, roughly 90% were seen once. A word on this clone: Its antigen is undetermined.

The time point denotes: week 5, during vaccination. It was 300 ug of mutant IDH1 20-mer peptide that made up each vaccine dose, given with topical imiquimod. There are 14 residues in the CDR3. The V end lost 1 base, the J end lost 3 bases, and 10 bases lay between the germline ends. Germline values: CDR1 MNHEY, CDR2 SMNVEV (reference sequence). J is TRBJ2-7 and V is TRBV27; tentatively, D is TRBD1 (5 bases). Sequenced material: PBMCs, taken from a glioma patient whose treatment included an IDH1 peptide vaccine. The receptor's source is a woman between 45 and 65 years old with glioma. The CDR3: CASSLFGQGYEQYF. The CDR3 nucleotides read TGTGCCAGCAGTTTATTCGGGCAGGGCTACGAGCAGTACTTC.